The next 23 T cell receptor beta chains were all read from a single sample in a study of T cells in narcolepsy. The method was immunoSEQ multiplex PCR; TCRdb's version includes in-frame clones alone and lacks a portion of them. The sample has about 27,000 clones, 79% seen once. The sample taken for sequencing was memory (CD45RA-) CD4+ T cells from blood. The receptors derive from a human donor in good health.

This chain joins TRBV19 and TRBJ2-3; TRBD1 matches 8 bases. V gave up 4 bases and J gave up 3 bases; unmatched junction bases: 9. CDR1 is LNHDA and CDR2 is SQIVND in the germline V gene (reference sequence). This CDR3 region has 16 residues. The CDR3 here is CASSTPTGGMTDTQYF. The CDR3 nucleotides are TGTGCCAGTAGTACCCCCACAGGGGGTATGACAGATACGCAGTATTTT.

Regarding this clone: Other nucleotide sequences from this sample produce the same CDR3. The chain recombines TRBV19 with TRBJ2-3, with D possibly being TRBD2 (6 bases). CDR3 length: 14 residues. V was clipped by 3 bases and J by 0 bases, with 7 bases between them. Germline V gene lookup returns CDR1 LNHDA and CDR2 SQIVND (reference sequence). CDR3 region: CASSIAGSTDTQYF. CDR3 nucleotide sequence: TGTGCCAGTAGTATCGCGGGAAGCACAGATACGCAGTATTTT.

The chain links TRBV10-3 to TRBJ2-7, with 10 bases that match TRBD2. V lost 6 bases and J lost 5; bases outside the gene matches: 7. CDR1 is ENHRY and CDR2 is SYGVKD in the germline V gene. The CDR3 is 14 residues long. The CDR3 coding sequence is TGTGCCATCAGGTCTAGCGGGAGTACGGACGAGCAGTACTTC. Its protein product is CAIRSSGSTDEQYF.

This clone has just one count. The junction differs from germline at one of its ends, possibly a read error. CDR3 in amino acids: CATRRSTGTNSPLHF. DNA of the CDR3: TGTGCCACCAGACGCTCCACCGGGACAAATTCTCCCCTCCACTTT. The chain links TRBV15 to TRBJ1-6; the D gene is possibly TRBD1 (6 bases). Germline V CDR1 and CDR2: LNHNV, YYDKDF (reference sequence). The CDR3 has 15 residues.

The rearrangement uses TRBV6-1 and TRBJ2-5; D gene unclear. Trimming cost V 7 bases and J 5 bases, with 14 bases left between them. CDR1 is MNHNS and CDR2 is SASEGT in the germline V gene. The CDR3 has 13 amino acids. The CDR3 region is CASTELPAETQYF. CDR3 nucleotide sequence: TGTGCCAGCACCGAACTACCTGCCGAGACCCAGTACTTC.

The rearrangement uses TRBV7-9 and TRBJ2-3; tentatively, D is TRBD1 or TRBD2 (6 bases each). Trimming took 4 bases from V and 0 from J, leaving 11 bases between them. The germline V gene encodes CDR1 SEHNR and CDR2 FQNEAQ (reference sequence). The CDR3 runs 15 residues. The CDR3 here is CASSSPGASTDTQYF. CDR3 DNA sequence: TGTGCCAGCAGCTCCCCGGGGGCCAGCACAGATACGCAGTATTTT.

CDR3 bases: TGTGCCAGCAGCTTAAGTGGAGGGGGCGGGAGGGCCTATGAGCAGTTCTTC. This gives the protein CASSLSGGGGRAYEQFF. The chain employs TRBV7-3 and TRBJ2-1, with 9 bases aligning to TRBD2. This CDR3 comprises 17 residues. J gave up 8 bases and V 1 base, and 12 bases lay outside the gene matches. Germline lookup yields CDR1 SGHTA and CDR2 FQGTGA. The complete variable domain, with remaining parts taken from reference TRBV7-3 and TRBJ2-1, reads GAGVSQTPSNKVTEKGKYVELRCDPISGHTALYWYRQSLGQGPEFLIYFQGTGAADDSGLPNDRFFAVRPEGSVSTLKIQRTERGDSAVYLCASSLSGGGGRAYEQFFGPGTRLTVL.

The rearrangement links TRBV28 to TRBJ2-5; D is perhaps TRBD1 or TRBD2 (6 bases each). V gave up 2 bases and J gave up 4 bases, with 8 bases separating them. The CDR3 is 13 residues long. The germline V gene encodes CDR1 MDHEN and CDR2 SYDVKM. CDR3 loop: CASSLGGRETQYF. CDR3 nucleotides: TGTGCCAGCAGTTTAGGGGGGCGAGAGACCCAGTACTTC. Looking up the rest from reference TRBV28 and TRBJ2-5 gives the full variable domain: DVKVTQSSRYLVKRTGEKVFLECVQDMDHENMFWYRQDPGLGLRLIYFSYDVKMKEKGDIPEGYSVSREKKERFSLILESASTNQTSMYLCASSLGGRETQYFGPGTRLLVL.

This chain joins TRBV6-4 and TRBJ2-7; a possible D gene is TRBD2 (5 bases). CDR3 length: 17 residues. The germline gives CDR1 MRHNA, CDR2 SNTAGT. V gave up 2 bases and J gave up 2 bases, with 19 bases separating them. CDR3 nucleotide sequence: TGTGCCAGCAGTGACCCACACCGAGGCGGGTGCGCCTACGAGCAGTACTTC. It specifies CASSDPHRGGCAYEQYF.

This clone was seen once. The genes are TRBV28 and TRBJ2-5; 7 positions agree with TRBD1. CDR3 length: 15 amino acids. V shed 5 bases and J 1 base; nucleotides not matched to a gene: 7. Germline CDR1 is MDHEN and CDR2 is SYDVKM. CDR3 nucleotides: TGTGCCAGCAGTAACCTTGACAGGGCCCAAGAGACCCAGTACTTC. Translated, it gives CASSNLDRAQETQYF.

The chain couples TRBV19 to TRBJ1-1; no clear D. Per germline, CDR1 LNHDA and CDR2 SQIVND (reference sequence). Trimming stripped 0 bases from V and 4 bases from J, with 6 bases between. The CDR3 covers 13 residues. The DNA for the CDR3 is TGTGCCAGTAGTATAGATGAGAGCACTGAAGCTTTCTTT. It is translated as CASSIDESTEAFF.

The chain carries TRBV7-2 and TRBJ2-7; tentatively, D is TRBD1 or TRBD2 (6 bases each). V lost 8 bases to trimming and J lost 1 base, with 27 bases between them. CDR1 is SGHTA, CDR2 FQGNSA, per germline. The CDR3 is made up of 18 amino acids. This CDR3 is CASLQGIQAGGASYEQYF. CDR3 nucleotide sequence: TGTGCCAGCTTACAGGGAATTCAAGCGGGTGGAGCTTCCTACGAGCAGTACTTC.

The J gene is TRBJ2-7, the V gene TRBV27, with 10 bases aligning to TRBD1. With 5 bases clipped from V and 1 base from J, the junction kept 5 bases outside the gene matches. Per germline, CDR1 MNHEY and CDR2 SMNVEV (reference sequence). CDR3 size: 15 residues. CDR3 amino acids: CASSVGQGTSYEQYF. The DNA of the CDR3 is TGTGCCAGCAGTGTGGGACAGGGGACATCCTACGAGCAGTACTTC.

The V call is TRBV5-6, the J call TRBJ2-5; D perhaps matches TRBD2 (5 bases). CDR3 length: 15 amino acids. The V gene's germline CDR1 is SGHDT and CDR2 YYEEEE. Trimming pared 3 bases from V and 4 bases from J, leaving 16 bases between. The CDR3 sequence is CASSSGGRGPETQYF. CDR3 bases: TGTGCCAGCAGCTCCGGAGGTCGCGGGCCAGAGACCCAGTACTTC.

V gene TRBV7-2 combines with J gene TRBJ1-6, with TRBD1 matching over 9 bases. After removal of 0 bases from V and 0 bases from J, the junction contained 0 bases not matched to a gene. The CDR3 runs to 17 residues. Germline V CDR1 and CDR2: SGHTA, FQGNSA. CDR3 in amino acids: CASSLATGGSYNSPLHF. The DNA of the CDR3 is TGTGCCAGCAGCTTAGCGACAGGGGGCTCCTATAATTCACCCCTCCACTTT.

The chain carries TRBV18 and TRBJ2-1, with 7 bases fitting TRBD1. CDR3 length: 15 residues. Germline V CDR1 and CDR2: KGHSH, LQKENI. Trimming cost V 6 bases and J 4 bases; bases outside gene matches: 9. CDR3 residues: CASSTDRPPYNEQFF. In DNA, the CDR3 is TGTGCCAGCTCTACGGACAGGCCGCCTTACAATGAGCAGTTCTTC.

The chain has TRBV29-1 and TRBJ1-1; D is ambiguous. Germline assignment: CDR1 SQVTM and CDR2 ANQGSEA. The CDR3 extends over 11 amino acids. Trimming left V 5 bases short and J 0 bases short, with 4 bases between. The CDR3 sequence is CSVRMNTEAFF. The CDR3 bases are TGCAGCGTTCGGATGAACACTGAAGCTTTCTTT.

DNA for the CDR3: TGTGCCAGCAGCTCTAATACAGATACGCAGTATTTT. It codes for CASSSNTDTQYF. The chain recombines TRBV7-3 with TRBJ2-3; D is unclear. Germline CDR1 and CDR2: SGHTA and FQGTGA. This CDR3 is built from 12 residues. Between the trimmed V and J ends, which lost 4 bases and 3 bases, there was a span of 5 bases.

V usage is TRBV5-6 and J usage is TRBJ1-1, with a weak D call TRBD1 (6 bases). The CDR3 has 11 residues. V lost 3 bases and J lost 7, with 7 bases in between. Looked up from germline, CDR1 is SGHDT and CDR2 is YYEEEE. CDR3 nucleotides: TGTGCCAGCAGCTACAGGGATGAAGCTTTCTTT. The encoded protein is CASSYRDEAFF.

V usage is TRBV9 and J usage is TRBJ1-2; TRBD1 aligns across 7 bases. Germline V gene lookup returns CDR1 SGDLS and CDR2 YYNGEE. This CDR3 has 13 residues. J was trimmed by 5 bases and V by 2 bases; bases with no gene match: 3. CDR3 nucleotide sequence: TGTGCCAGCAGCGTGGGACAGAAGTATGGCTACACCTTC. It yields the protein CASSVGQKYGYTF.

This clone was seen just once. The CDR3 loop reads CAWSEGGAGSPLHF. CDR3 DNA sequence: TGTGCCTGGAGCGAGGGGGGGGCAGGATCACCCCTCCACTTT. The gene calls are TRBV30 and TRBJ1-6, with D perhaps TRBD1 (6 bases). The CDR3 is 14 amino acids. Germline CDR1 is GTSNPN and CDR2 is SVGIG (reference sequence). The germline V and J ends were trimmed by 3 bases and 10 bases, with 16 bases remaining between them.

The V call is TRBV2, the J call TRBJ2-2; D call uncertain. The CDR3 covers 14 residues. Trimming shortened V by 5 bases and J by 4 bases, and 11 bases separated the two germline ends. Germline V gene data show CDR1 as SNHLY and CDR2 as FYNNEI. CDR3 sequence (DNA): TGTGCCAGCAGTCCCCAAACGCGCACCGGGGAGCTGTTTTTT. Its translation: CASSPQTRTGELFF.

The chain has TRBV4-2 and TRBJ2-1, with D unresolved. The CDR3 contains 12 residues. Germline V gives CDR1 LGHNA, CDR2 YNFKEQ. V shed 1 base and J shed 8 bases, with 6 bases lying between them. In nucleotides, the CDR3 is TGTGCCAGCAGCCAAGGTCCAGATGAGCAGTTCTTC. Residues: CASSQGPDEQFF.